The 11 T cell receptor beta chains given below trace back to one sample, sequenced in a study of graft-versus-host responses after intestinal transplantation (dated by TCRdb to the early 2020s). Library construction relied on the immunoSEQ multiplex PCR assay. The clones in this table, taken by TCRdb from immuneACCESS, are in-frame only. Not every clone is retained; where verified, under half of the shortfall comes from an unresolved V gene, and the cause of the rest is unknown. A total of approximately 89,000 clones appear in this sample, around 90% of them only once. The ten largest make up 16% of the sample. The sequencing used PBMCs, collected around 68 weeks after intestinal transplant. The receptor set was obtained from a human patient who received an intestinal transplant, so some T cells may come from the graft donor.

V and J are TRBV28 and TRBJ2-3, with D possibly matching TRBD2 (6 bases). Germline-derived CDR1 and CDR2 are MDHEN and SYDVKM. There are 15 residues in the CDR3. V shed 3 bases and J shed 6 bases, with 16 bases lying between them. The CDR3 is CASSFWVPSADTQYF. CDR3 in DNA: TGTGCCAGCAGTTTTTGGGTCCCTAGCGCGGATACGCAGTATTTT.

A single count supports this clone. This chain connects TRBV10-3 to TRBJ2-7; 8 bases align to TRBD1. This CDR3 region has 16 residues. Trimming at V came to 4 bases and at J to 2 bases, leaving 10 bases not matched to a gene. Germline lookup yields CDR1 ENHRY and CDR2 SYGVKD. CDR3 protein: CAISGGRGPNTYEQYF. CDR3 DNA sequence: TGTGCCATCAGTGGAGGCAGGGGGCCCAACACCTACGAGCAGTACTTC.

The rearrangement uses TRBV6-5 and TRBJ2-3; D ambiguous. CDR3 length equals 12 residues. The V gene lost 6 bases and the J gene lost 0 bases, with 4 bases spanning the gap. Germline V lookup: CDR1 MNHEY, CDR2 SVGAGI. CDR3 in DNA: TGTGCCAGCAGACAAAGCACAGATACGCAGTATTTT. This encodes CASRQSTDTQYF.

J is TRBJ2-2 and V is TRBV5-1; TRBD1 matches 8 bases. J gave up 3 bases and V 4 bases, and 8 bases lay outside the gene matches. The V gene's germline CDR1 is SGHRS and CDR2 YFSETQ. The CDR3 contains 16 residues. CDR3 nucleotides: TGCGCCAGCAGCCCCGCCCCAGGGGGCGACACCGGGGAGCTGTTTTTT. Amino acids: CASSPAPGGDTGELFF.

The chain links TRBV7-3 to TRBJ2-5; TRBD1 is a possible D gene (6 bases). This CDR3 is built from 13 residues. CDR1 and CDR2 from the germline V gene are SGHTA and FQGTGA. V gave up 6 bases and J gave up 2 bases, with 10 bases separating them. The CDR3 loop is CASRTDRQETQYF. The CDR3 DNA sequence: TGTGCCAGCAGGACCGACAGGCAAGAGACCCAGTACTTC.

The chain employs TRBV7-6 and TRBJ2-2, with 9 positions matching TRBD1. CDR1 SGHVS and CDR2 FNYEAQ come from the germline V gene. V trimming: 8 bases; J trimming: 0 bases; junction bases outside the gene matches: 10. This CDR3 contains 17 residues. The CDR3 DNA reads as TGTGCCAGCCACAGGACAGGGGCGACCGCGAACACCGGGGAGCTGTTTTTT. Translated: CASHRTGATANTGELFF.

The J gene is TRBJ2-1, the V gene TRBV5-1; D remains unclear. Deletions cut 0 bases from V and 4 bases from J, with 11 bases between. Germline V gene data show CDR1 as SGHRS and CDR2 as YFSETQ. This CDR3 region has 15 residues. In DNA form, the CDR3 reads TGCGCCAGCAGCTTGGTCTCCACAGTTTACAATGAGCAGTTCTTC. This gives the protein CASSLVSTVYNEQFF.

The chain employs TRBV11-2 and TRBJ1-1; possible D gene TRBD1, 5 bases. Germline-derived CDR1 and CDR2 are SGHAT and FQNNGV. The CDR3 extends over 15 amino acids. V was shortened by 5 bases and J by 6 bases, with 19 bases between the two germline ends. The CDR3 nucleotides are TGTGCCAGCAGCCCCCCGACAGTACAGGCGCCTGAAGCTTTCTTT. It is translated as CASSPPTVQAPEAFF.

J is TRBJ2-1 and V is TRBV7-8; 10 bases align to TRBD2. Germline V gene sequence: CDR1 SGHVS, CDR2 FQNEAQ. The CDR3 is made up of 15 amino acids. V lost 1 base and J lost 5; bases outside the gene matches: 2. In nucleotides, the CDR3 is TGTGCCAGCAGCTTAGGAGCGGGGGGGAACAATGAGCAGTTCTTC. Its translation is CASSLGAGGNNEQFF.

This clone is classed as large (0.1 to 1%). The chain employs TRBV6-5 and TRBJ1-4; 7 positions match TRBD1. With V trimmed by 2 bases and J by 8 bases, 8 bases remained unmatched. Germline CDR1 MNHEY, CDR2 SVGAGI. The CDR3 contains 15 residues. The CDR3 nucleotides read TGTGCCAGCAGTTACGGGGGGACAGTAGGCGAAAAACTGTTTTTT. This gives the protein CASSYGGTVGEKLFF.

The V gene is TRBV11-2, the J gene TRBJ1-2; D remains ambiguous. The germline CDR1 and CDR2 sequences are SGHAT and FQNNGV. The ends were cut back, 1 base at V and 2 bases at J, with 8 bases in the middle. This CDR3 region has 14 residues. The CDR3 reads CASSLGTPNYGYTF. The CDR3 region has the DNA TGTGCCAGCAGCTTAGGAACACCGAACTATGGCTACACCTTC.